A single TCR beta chain is shown here with its context. Its antigen remains undetermined. Base quality data are lacking; no much larger clone is found one base away. At one collaborating source in Seattle, patients were enrolled during active infection and were followed longitudinally through the course of disease. Whole blood was collected in K2EDTA tubes by collaborating institutions according to the institutions' own protocols. Collaborator samples were shipped for TCRbeta analysis as frozen whole blood, isolated PBMCs, or DNA extracted from either sample type. This specimen comes from a study of blood T cell repertoires in COVID-19 (dated by TCRdb to about 2020). Describing the broader study: The collaborator samples originated in the United States, Italy and Spain and spanned the acute and convalescent phases of COVID-19. The prospective study material was composed of cDNA or gDNA derived from T cells, B-cell-depleted T cells, or PBMCs. A freely available public database, intended as a resource for researchers studying the immune response to SARS-CoV-2, is where the repertoires were released. Where available, HLA class I and class II types were obtained from metadata supplied by the sample provider rather than from assay-based typing. Subjects who had been exposed to COVID-19, were actively infected with it, or had recovered from it provided the deeply sampled blood TCRbeta repertoires that made up the dataset. A de-identified subject ID, COVID-19 status, age in years and sex were almost always included in the sample metadata. The samples were drawn from two sources: the first 160 participants of the ongoing ImmuneRACE study, and 1,254 subjects contributed by 6 global collaborators. Overall study outcomes, separate from this receptor: The quantity of clinical and demographic metadata differed by source and by participant and was supplied without curation.

CDR1 and CDR2 (MNHEY, SVGAGI) derive from the germline V gene. The CDR3 runs 15 amino acids, cysteine and phenylalanine included. The entry retains the CDR3 DNA only, 45 bases that are in frame from base 1. Relative to germline, V is 4 bases shorter and J is 1 base shorter, with 12 bases between their ends. TCRbeta CDR3 regions were amplified from genomic DNA by means of the immunoSEQ Assay, a bias-controlled multiplex PCR. In the source study's methods: Within the assay, amplification of reference gene primers was used to estimate how many nucleated cells each sample contained. To quantify the absolute abundance of each unique TCRbeta CDR3 rearrangement, sequence reads were collapsed and filtered. Productive Simpson clonality was computed per sample as the square root of Simpson's diversity index over productive rearrangements. TCRdb carries this immuneACCESS record with in-frame sequences only. Its versions omit some clonotypes, under half of them owing to an unresolved V gene in the studies checked, with the rest unexplained. The V and J calls and clone size were taken over from that table, and D and trimming were inferred from the DNA. The sample table holds some 120,000 clones, of which around nine tenths were seen once. The top ten constitute just over 2% of the sample.

The source material was peripheral blood. The origin of this receptor is a man aged 45 to 65 with COVID-19, enrolled during active disease. The V and J segments used are TRBV6-5 and TRBJ2-3; the D segment could be TRBD1, given 5 matching bases. The DNA sequence is as follows: TGTGCCAGCAGTTGGGTTCCCAGGGGCACAGATACGCAGTATTTT. Its amino acids are CASSWVPRGTDTQYF.